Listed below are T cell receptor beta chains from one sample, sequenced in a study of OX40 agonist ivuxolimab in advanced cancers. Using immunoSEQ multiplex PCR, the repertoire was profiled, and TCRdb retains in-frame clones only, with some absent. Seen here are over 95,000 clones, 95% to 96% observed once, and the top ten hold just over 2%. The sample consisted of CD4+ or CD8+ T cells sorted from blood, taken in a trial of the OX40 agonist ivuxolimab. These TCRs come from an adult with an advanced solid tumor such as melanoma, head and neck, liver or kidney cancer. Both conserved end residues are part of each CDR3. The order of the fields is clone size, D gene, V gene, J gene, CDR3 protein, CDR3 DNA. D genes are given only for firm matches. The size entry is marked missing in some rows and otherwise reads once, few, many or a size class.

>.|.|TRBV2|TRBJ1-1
CASSDRGIMNTEAFF
TGTGCCAGCAGTGACCGGGGAATTATGAACACTGAAGCTTTCTTT
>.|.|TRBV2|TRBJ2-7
CASSGLVGYEQYF
TGTGCCAGCAGTGGCCTAGTAGGGTACGAGCAGTACTTC
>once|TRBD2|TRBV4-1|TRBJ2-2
CASSLGIAGTGELFF
TGCGCCAGCAGCCTCGGTATAGCGGGGACCGGGGAGCTGTTTTTT
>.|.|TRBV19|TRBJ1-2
CASSIATNYGYTF
TGTGCCAGTAGTATCGCAACTAACTATGGCTACACCTTC
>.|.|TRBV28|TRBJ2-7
CATQNGLTYEQYF
TGTGCCACCCAAAACGGACTTACCTACGAGCAGTACTTC
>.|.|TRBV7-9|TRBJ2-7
CASSLTGAYEQYF
TGTGCCAGCAGCTTGACAGGCGCCTACGAGCAGTACTTC
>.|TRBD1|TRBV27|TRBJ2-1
CASSLPGTGGHEQFF
TGTGCCAGCAGTTTACCAGGGACAGGGGGCCATGAGCAGTTCTTC
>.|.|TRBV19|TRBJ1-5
CASSEASLNQPQHF
TGTGCCAGTAGTGAGGCCAGTCTAAATCAGCCCCAGCATTTT
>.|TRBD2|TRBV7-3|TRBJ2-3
CASSPSGMSTDTQYF
TGTGCCAGCAGCCCTAGCGGCATGAGCACAGATACGCAGTATTTT
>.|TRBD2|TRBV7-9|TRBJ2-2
CASSLVSGETNTGELFF
TGTGCCAGCAGCTTAGTGAGCGGGGAAACGAACACCGGGGAGCTGTTTTTT